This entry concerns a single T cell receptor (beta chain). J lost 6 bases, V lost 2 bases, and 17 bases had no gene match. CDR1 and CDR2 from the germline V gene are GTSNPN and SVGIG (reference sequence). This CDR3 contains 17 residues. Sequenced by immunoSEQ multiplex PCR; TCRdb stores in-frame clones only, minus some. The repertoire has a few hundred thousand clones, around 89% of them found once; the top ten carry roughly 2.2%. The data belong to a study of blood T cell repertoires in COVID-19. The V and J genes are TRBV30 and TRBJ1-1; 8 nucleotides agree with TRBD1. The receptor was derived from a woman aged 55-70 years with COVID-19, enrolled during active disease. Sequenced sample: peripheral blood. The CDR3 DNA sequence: TGTGCCTGGAGTCACAACAGGGGGAGGTTTATACGGTCTGAAGCTTTCTTT. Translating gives CAWSHNRGRFIRSEAFF. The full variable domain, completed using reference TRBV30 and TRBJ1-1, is SQTIHQWPATLVQPVGSPLSLECTVEGTSNPNLYWYRQAAGRGLQLLFYSVGIGQISSEVPQNLSASRPQDRQFILSSKKLLLSDSGFYLCAWSHNRGRFIRSEAFFGQGTRLTVV.